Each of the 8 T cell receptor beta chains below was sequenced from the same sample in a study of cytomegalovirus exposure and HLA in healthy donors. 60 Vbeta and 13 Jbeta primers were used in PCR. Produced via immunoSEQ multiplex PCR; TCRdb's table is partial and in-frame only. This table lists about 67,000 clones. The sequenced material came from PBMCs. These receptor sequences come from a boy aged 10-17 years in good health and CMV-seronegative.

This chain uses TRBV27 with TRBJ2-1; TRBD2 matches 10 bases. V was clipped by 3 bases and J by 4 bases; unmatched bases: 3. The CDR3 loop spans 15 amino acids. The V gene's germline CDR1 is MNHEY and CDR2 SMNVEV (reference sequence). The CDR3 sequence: CASSFRSGRYNEQFF. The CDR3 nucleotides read TGTGCCAGCAGTTTTCGTAGCGGGAGGTACAATGAGCAGTTCTTC.

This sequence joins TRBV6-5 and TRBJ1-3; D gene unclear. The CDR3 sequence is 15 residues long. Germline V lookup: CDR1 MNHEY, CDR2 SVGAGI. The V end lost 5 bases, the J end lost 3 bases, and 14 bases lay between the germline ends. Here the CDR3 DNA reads TGTGCCAGCAGTGTCGGTTTCCGAGATGGAAACACCATATATTTT. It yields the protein CASSVGFRDGNTIYF.

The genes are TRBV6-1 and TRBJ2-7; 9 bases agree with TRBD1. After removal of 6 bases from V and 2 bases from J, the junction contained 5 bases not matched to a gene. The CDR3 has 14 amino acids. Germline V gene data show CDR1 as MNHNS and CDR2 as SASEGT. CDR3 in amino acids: CASREGQGTYEQYF. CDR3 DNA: TGTGCCAGCAGGGAGGGACAGGGAACCTACGAGCAGTACTTC.

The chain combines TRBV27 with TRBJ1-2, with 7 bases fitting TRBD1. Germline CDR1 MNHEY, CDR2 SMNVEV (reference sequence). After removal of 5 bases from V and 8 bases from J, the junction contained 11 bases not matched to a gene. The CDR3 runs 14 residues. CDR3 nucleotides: TGTGCCAGCAGTCCGCAAGACAGGGCCAGGGGCTACACCTTC. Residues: CASSPQDRARGYTF.

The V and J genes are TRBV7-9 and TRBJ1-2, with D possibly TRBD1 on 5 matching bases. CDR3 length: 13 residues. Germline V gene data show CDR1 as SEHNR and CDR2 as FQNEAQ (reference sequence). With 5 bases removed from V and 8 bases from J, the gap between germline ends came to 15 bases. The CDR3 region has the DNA TGTGCCAGCAGCCGAGAGGAGGGACGGGGCTACACCTTC. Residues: CASSREEGRGYTF.

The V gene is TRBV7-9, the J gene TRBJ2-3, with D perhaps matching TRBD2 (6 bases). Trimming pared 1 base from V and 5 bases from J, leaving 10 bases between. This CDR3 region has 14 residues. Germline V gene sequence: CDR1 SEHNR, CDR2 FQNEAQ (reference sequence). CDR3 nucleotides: TGTGCCAGCAGCTTAGAGAGGGAGGAAGATACGCAGTATTTT. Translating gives CASSLEREEDTQYF.

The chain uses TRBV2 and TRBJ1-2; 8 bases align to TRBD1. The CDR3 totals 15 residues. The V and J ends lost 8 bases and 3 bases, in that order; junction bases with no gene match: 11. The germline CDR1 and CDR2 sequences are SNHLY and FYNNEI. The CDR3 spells CASLSYRGADYGYTF. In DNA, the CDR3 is TGTGCCAGCCTCTCCTACAGGGGGGCGGACTATGGCTACACCTTC.

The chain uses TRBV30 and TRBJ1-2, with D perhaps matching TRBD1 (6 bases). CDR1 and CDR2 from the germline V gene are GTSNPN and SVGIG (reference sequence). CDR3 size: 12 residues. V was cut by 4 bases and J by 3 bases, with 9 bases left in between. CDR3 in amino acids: CAWNAGDYGYTF. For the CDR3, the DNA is TGTGCCTGGAATGCAGGGGACTATGGCTACACCTTC.